This T cell receptor (beta chain) was found in a study of T-cell memory formation after mild COVID-19. Study-wide results and caveats: Among clones contracting day 15 to 85, CD4/CD8 was balanced, whereas later expanders leaned CD4+.

Points on this clonotype: Its matching antigen is unknown.

TCRdb reprocessed the 5' RACE reads via MiXCR and lists one record per CDR3 protein. The sample consists of about 430,000 distinct CDR3 sequences, 24% of them appearing once. Sample: PBMCs or a T cell subset sorted from them (not recorded which). The clonotype was recovered from an adult woman who had mild COVID-19 (a few samples of this study predate the infection). Cell type and time point are not known.

The CDR3 bases are TGTGCCAGCAGACGGGAATACCTAGCGGGGGGCACAGATACGCAGTATTTT. It specifies CASRREYLAGGTDTQYF. J is TRBJ2-3 and V is TRBV6-5; 10 bases are shared with TRBD2. V lost 6 bases to trimming and J lost 1 base; unmatched junction nucleotides: 10. The CDR3 loop spans 17 amino acids. Germline V gives CDR1 MNHEY, CDR2 SVGAGI.